The subject of this entry is one T cell receptor (beta chain). Deletions cut 4 bases from V and 1 base from J, with 6 bases between. The CDR3 covers 12 residues. Germline CDR1 reads SGHRS; CDR2 reads YFSETQ. Authors' analysis steps: Quantification of nucleated cells was approximated via reference gene primer amplification. Sequenced by immunoSEQ multiplex PCR; TCRdb stores in-frame clones only, minus some. V and J calls and clone size follow that table, whereas D and trimming were derived from the DNA. The sample includes over 200,000 clones, just under 90% of them seen just once. The data were taken from a study of blood T cell repertoires in COVID-19. Overall study: The United States, Italy and Spain provided the acute and convalescent COVID-19 samples. T cells, B-cell-depleted T cells, or PBMCs provided the cDNA or gDNA that served as material.

The Seattle site enrolled patients during active infection and followed them longitudinally. The receptor's source is a man aged 25-45 years with COVID-19, enrolled during active disease. Sequenced input: peripheral blood. The J gene is TRBJ2-7, the V gene TRBV5-1; a possible D gene is TRBD2 (5 bases). CDR3 sequence reads: CASSGSSYEQYF. The DNA for the CDR3 is TGCGCCAGCAGCGGGAGTTCCTACGAGCAGTACTTC.